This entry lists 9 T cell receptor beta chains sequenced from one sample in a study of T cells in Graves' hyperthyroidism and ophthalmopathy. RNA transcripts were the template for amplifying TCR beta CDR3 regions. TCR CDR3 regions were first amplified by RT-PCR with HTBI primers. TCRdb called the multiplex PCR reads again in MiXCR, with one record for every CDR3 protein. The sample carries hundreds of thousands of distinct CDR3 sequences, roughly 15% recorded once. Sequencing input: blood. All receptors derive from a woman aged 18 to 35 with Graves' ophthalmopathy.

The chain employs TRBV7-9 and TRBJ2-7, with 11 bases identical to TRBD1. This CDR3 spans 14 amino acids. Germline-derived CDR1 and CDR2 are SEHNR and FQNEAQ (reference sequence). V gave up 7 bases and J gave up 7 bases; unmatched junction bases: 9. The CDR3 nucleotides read TGTGCCAGCACTAAAGGACAGGGGGCCGGGGAGCAGTACTTC. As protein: CASTKGQGAGEQYF.

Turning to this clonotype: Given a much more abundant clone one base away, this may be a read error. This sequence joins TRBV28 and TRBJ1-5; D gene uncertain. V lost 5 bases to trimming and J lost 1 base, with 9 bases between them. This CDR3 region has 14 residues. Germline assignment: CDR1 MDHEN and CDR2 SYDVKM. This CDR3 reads CASSDFDSNQPQHF. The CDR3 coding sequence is TGTGCCAGCAGTGATTTCGACAGCAATCAGCCCCAGCATTTT. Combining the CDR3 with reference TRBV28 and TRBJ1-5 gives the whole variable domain DVKVTQSSRYLVKRTGEKVFLECVQDMDHENMFWYRQDPGLGLRLIYFSYDVKMKEKGDIPEGYSVSREKKERFSLILESASTNQTSMYLCASSDFDSNQPQHFGDGTRLSIL.

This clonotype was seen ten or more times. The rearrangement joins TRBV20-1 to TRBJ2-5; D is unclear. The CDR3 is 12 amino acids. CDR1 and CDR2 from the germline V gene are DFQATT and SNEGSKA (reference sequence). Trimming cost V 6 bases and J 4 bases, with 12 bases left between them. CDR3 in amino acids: CSADNRVETQYF. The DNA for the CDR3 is TGCAGTGCGGATAATCGGGTAGAGACCCAGTACTTC.

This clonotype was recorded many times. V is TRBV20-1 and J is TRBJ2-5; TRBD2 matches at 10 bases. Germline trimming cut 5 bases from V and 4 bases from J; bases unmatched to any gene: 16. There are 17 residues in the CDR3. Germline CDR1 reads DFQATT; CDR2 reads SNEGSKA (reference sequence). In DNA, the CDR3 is TGCAGTGCTCAATCCTTGCGGGATAGCGGGGGGCGAGAGACCCAGTACTTC. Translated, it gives CSAQSLRDSGGRETQYF.

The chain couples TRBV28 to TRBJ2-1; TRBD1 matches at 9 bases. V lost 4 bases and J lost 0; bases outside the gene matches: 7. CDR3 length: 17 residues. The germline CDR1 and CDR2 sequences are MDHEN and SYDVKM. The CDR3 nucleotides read TGTGCCAGCAGTTCTCTCGGGACAGGGAGCTCCTACAATGAGCAGTTCTTC. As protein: CASSSLGTGSSYNEQFF. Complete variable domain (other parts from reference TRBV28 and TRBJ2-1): DVKVTQSSRYLVKRTGEKVFLECVQDMDHENMFWYRQDPGLGLRLIYFSYDVKMKEKGDIPEGYSVSREKKERFSLILESASTNQTSMYLCASSSLGTGSSYNEQFFGPGTRLTVL.

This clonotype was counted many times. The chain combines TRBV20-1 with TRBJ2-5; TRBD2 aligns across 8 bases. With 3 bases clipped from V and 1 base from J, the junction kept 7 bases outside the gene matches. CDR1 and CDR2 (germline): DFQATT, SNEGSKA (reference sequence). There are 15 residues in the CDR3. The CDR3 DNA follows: TGCAGTGCTAGTGTTTTCACTAGCGGCCAAGAGACCCAGTACTTC. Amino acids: CSASVFTSGQETQYF.

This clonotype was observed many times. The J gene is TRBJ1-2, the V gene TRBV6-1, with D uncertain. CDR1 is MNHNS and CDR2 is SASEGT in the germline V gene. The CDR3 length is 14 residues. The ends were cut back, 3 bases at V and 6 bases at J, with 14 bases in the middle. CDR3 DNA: TGTGCCAGCAGTGATGTACGGCTAAACCATGGCTACACCTTC. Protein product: CASSDVRLNHGYTF.

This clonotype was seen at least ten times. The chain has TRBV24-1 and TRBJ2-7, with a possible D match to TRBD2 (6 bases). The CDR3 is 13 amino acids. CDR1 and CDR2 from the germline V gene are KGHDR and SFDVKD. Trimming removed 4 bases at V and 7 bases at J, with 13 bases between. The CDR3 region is CATSEPREAEQYF. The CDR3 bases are TGTGCCACCAGTGAACCGAGGGAGGCAGAGCAGTACTTC.

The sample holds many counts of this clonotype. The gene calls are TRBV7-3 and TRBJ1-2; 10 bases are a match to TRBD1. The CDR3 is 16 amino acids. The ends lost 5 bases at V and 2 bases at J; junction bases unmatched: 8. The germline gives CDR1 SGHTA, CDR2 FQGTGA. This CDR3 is CASSEQTGGYNYGYTF. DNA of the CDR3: TGTGCCAGCAGCGAACAGACAGGGGGCTACAACTATGGCTACACCTTC.